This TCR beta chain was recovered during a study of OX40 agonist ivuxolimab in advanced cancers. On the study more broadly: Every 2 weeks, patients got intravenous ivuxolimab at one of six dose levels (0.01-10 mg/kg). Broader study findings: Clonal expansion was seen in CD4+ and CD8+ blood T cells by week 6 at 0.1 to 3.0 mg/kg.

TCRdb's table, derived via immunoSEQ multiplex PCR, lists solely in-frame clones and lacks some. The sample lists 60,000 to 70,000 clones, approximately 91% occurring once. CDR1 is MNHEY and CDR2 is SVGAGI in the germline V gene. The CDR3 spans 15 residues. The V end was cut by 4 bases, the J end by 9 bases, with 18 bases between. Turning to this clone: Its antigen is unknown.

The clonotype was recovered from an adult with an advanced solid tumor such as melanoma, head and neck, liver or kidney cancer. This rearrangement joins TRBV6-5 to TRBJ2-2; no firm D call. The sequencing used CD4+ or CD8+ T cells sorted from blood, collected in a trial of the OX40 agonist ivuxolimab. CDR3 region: CASSSSTLSYRELFF. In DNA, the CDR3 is TGTGCCAGCAGTTCCAGCACTCTGTCGTACCGGGAGCTGTTTTTT.